These 28 T cell receptor beta chains were all obtained from the same sample, sequenced in a study of CD8 T cells in Susac syndrome. Reverse transcription of roughly 0.5 to 1 ug RNA was performed with random hexamers. TCRdb reprocessed the immunoSEQ multiplex PCR reads via MiXCR and lists one record per CDR3 protein. Among a few hundred thousand distinct CDR3 sequences listed, around 85% were seen once. Sequencing was done on a sample of CD8+ T cells from PBMCs. The receptors were gathered from a human donor with multiple sclerosis.

The rearrangement uses TRBV10-3 and TRBJ2-1, with TRBD2 matching 9 bases. J was trimmed by 8 bases and V by 0 bases; bases with no gene match: 5. Per germline, CDR1 ENHRY and CDR2 SYGVKD. This CDR3 spans 15 amino acids. CDR3 loop: CAISESGLAGDEQFF. The CDR3 region has the DNA TGTGCCATCAGTGAGTCGGGACTAGCTGGCGATGAGCAGTTCTTC.

The V gene is TRBV19, the J gene TRBJ2-7; D not certain. Germline V gene data show CDR1 as LNHDA and CDR2 as SQIVND (reference sequence). The CDR3 length is 13 residues. Trimming shortened V by 5 bases and J by 4 bases, and 12 bases separated the two germline ends. This CDR3 reads CASSQSDGYEQYF. The CDR3 DNA sequence: TGTGCCAGTAGTCAATCGGACGGTTACGAGCAGTACTTC. The variable domain in full, with the rest retrieved from reference TRBV19 and TRBJ2-7, is DGGITQSPKYLFRKEGQNVTLSCEQNLNHDAMYWYRQDPGQGLRLIYYSQIVNDFQKGDIAEGYSVSREKKESFPLTVTSAQKNPTAFYLCASSQSDGYEQYFGPGTRLTVT.

This rearrangement joins TRBV6-5 to TRBJ1-2; D gene ambiguous. Trimming took off 0 bases at V and 5 bases at J, with 13 bases between the two ends. Germline CDR1 reads MNHEY; CDR2 reads SVGAGI. This CDR3 has 15 residues. The CDR3 loop is CASSYSPSSQYGYTF. Written as DNA, the CDR3 is TGTGCCAGCAGTTACTCTCCTTCCTCTCAGTATGGCTACACCTTC.

This clonotype was observed a handful of times. This chain joins TRBV20-1 and TRBJ2-2; D is perhaps TRBD1 (5 bases). CDR3 size: 14 residues. Looked up from germline, CDR1 is DFQATT and CDR2 is SNEGSKA (reference sequence). Trimming stripped 3 bases from V and 5 bases from J, with 13 bases between. In DNA, the CDR3 is TGCAGTGCTAGTTGGCAGGGTGGAACCGGGGAGCTGTTTTTT. Protein sequence: CSASWQGGTGELFF.

The V call is TRBV7-9, the J call TRBJ1-1; D is uncertain. Germline V lookup: CDR1 SEHNR, CDR2 FQNEAQ (reference sequence). This CDR3 region has 13 residues. V lost 1 base to trimming and J lost 2 bases, with 5 bases between them. The CDR3 DNA sequence: TGTGCCAGCAGCTTAGAGACAAACACTGAAGCTTTCTTT. It yields the protein CASSLETNTEAFF.

The chain uses TRBV5-1 and TRBJ1-1; TRBD1 matches 9 bases. The CDR3 covers 17 residues. The V gene's germline CDR1 is SGHRS and CDR2 YFSETQ. V was clipped by 0 bases and J by 0 bases; unmatched bases: 6. In DNA form, the CDR3 reads TGCGCCAGCAGCTTGGCCTGGGACAGGGAACTGAACACTGAAGCTTTCTTT. The encoded protein is CASSLAWDRELNTEAFF.

V gene TRBV2 combines with J gene TRBJ2-1; D is perhaps TRBD2 (5 bases). This CDR3 spans 15 amino acids. Germline assignment: CDR1 SNHLY and CDR2 FYNNEI. V dropped 9 bases and J dropped 0 bases, with 15 bases sitting between them. Written as DNA, the CDR3 is TGTGCCAGGGGAGCGGAACTGAGCTCCTACAATGAGCAGTTCTTC. Encoded protein: CARGAELSSYNEQFF.

Turning to this clonotype: A junction end diverges from the germline sequence, so it may reflect a read error. The chain is built from TRBV7-9 and TRBJ2-5; D uncertain. The CDR3 runs 14 residues. The germline V gene encodes CDR1 SEHNR and CDR2 FQNEAQ (reference sequence). The CDR3 DNA is TGTGCCAGCAGCCTGACTGGATTCCAAGGGACCCAGTACTTC. It specifies CASSLTGFQGTQYF.

The chain links TRBV27 to TRBJ2-1; 14 nucleotides align to TRBD2. V shed 3 bases, J shed 12 bases, and the junction held 10 bases outside the gene matches. Looked up from germline, CDR1 is MNHEY and CDR2 is SMNVEV (reference sequence). This CDR3 is 16 amino acids long. The CDR3 region has the DNA TGTGCCAGCAGTTTCGGACTAGCGGGAGGCCCTGGTGGGCAGTTCTTC. Its protein product is CASSFGLAGGPGGQFF.

The V gene is TRBV5-6, the J gene TRBJ1-5; D gene ambiguous. The CDR3 is made up of 18 amino acids. V was clipped by 2 bases and J by 1 base, with 19 bases between them. From germline, CDR1 is SGHDT and CDR2 YYEEEE. CDR3 loop: CASSFFKRSMGSNQPQHF. CDR3 coding DNA: TGTGCCAGCAGCTTTTTCAAGCGGTCCATGGGGAGCAATCAGCCCCAGCATTTT.

In its sample, this clonotype was seen once. J is TRBJ1-2 and V is TRBV2; D call uncertain. Germline assignment: CDR1 SNHLY and CDR2 FYNNEI. This CDR3 spans 14 amino acids. Trimming stripped 2 bases from V and 7 bases from J, with 14 bases between. CDR3 sequence reads: CASSEYGDWRGYTF. CDR3 coding DNA: TGTGCCAGCAGTGAATACGGGGATTGGCGTGGCTACACCTTC. Full variable domain (missing parts from reference TRBV2 and TRBJ1-2): EPEVTQTPSHQVTQMGQEVILRCVPISNHLYFYWYRQILGQKVEFLVSFYNNEISEKSEIFDDQFSVERPDGSNFTLKIRSTKLEDSAMYFCASSEYGDWRGYTFGSGTRLTVV.

The chain uses TRBV28 and TRBJ2-7; 9 positions agree with TRBD2. Germline CDR1 MDHEN, CDR2 SYDVKM. Trimming took 5 bases from V and 5 from J; bases not matched to a gene: 7. The CDR3 spans 14 residues. CDR3 bases: TGTGCCAGCAGTGTAGCGGGGGATGTCCACGAGCAGTACTTC. This translates into CASSVAGDVHEQYF.

CDR3 bases: TGTGCCAGCAGCTCATCAGGGGCACTGAACACTGAAGCTTTCTTT. The encoded protein is CASSSSGALNTEAFF. J is TRBJ1-1 and V is TRBV11-2, with D tentatively TRBD1 (6 bases). Looked up from germline, CDR1 is SGHAT and CDR2 is FQNNGV. CDR3 length: 15 residues. Trimming took off 4 bases at V and 0 bases at J, with 12 bases between the two ends.

This rearrangement joins TRBV6-5 to TRBJ2-3, with D possibly TRBD1 on 6 matching bases. The V gene lost 0 bases and the J gene lost 6 bases, with 22 bases spanning the gap. CDR3 length equals 18 residues. The germline CDR1 and CDR2 sequences are MNHEY and SVGAGI. The CDR3 DNA sequence: TGTGCCAGCAGTTACTCGAACCCCGGGACAAAGGGACACGATACGCAGTATTTT. Encoded protein: CASSYSNPGTKGHDTQYF.

The CDR3 sequence: CSARDWQGDYSPLHF. CDR3 DNA: TGCAGTGCTAGAGATTGGCAGGGGGACTATTCACCCCTCCACTTT. V and J are TRBV20-1 and TRBJ1-6; 7 nucleotides match TRBD1. The CDR3 is made up of 15 amino acids. CDR1 DFQATT and CDR2 SNEGSKA come from the germline V gene (reference sequence). After removal of 0 bases from V and 8 bases from J, the junction contained 7 bases not matched to a gene.

This chain links TRBV4-1 with TRBJ1-1; weak D call: TRBD1 (5 bases). This CDR3 has 15 amino acids. Germline values: CDR1 MGHRA, CDR2 YSYEKL. The ends were cut back, 2 bases at V and 3 bases at J, with 13 bases in the middle. CDR3 DNA sequence: TGCGCCAGCAGCCAATGGCATGGAGGGGACACTGAAGCTTTCTTT. It codes for CASSQWHGGDTEAFF.

The chain has TRBV2 and TRBJ1-2; D is undetermined. Germline V gene sequence: CDR1 SNHLY, CDR2 FYNNEI. The CDR3 has 15 residues. Deletions cut 6 bases from V and 0 bases from J, with 14 bases between. CDR3 bases: TGTGCCAGCAGCGCCCCAGGAGCCACTAACTATGGCTACACCTTC. It is translated as CASSAPGATNYGYTF.

The gene calls are TRBV4-1 and TRBJ1-2, with D uncertain. Germline loops: CDR1 MGHRA, CDR2 YSYEKL. Between the trimmed V and J ends, which lost 4 bases and 8 bases, there was a span of 11 bases. The CDR3 contains 12 residues. CDR3 DNA: TGCGCCAGCAGCCGCCCGGGCCTCGGCTACACCTTC. It is translated as CASSRPGLGYTF.

About this clonotype itself: At one boundary the junction diverges from the germline segment, which might be a read error. The rearrangement joins TRBV3-1 to TRBJ2-1; 12 bases are a match to TRBD2. This CDR3 contains 17 residues. CDR1 LGHDT and CDR2 YNNKEL come from the germline V gene (reference sequence). The CDR3 region is CACSQEGASGGANEQFF. CDR3 sequence (DNA): TGTGCCTGCAGCCAAGAAGGGGCTAGCGGGGGGGCAAATGAGCAGTTCTTC.

CDR3 protein: CASSVGRESYEQYF. CDR3 DNA sequence: TGTGCCAGCAGCGTAGGGCGGGAGTCCTACGAGCAGTACTTC. The chain recombines TRBV9 with TRBJ2-7; 7 positions agree with TRBD2. CDR3 length: 14 residues. Germline loops: CDR1 SGDLS, CDR2 YYNGEE. Unmatched junction bases numbered 1, after V lost 0 bases and J lost 1 base.

This clonotype has more than one count but fewer than ten. The chain combines TRBV6-2 or TRBV6-3 with TRBJ2-7; 7 nucleotides align to TRBD2. The CDR3 runs to 16 residues. CDR1 is MNHEY and CDR2 is SVGEGT in the germline V gene. J gave up 3 bases and V 5 bases, and 13 bases lay outside the gene matches. CDR3 residues: CASSDVPGEGLYEQYF. The CDR3 coding sequence is TGTGCCAGCAGTGACGTTCCGGGGGAGGGCCTCTACGAGCAGTACTTC.

The rearrangement links TRBV29-1 to TRBJ1-1, with D possibly matching TRBD1 (5 bases). Germline CDR1 and CDR2: SQVTM and ANQGSEA. Trimming cost V 0 bases and J 6 bases, with 20 bases left between them. The CDR3 is made up of 16 amino acids. The CDR3 DNA follows: TGCAGCGTTGAAGACCCCGGTGGCAAAAGGGGTGCTGAAGCTTTCTTT. This codes for CSVEDPGGKRGAEAFF.

The chain recombines TRBV23-1 with TRBJ1-6; possible D gene TRBD1, 5 bases. TRBV23-1 qualifies as an ORF whose function is uncertain. This CDR3 comprises 16 residues. Trimming shortened V by 6 bases and J by 0 bases, and 12 bases separated the two germline ends. The CDR3 DNA sequence: TGCGCCAGCAGCCCCCCGAGGGGCTCCTATAATTCACCCCTCCACTTT. Its protein product is CASSPPRGSYNSPLHF.

The rearrangement uses TRBV2 and TRBJ2-3, with 9 bases matching TRBD1. Germline CDR1 and CDR2: SNHLY and FYNNEI. CDR3 length equals 16 residues. With 6 bases clipped from V and 3 bases from J, the junction kept 10 bases outside the gene matches. CDR3 sequence reads: CASSYTEGQGTDTQYF. The DNA of the CDR3 is TGTGCCAGCAGCTACACCGAGGGACAGGGAACAGATACGCAGTATTTT. Complete variable domain (other parts from reference TRBV2 and TRBJ2-3): EPEVTQTPSHQVTQMGQEVILRCVPISNHLYFYWYRQILGQKVEFLVSFYNNEISEKSEIFDDQFSVERPDGSNFTLKIRSTKLEDSAMYFCASSYTEGQGTDTQYFGPGTRLTVL.

V usage is TRBV7-9 and J usage is TRBJ1-1; possibly TRBD1 for D (6 bases). The V and J ends lost 4 bases and 1 base respectively, with 13 bases between them. This CDR3 comprises 15 residues. CDR1 is SEHNR, CDR2 FQNEAQ, per germline (reference sequence). DNA of the CDR3: TGTGCCAGCAGCTCGTGGGACACTCAGAACACTGAAGCTTTCTTT. Its protein is CASSSWDTQNTEAFF.

This clonotype has only one observation. The J gene is TRBJ2-7, the V gene TRBV29-1; possible D gene TRBD1, 6 bases. The V end lost 4 bases, the J end lost 4 bases, and 14 bases lay between the germline ends. Germline values: CDR1 SQVTM, CDR2 ANQGSEA. There are 13 residues in the CDR3. CDR3 amino acids: CSVVKGDGYEQYF. The CDR3 DNA is TGCAGCGTTGTCAAGGGGGATGGGTACGAGCAGTACTTC.

This clonotype was detected only once. The V and J genes are TRBV5-6 and TRBJ2-1, with TRBD2 identical over 9 bases. The V and J ends lost 0 bases and 1 base, in that order; junction bases with no gene match: 5. The CDR3 runs to 17 residues. Looked up from germline, CDR1 is SGHDT and CDR2 is YYEEEE. The CDR3 DNA reads TGTGCCAGCAGCTTGGTGCCTAGCGGGATGTCCTACAATGAGCAGTTCTTC. Amino acid sequence: CASSLVPSGMSYNEQFF.

V is TRBV9 and J is TRBJ2-1; TRBD2 aligns across 8 bases. V was clipped by 3 bases and J by 8 bases; unmatched bases: 16. The CDR3 spans 17 residues. From germline, CDR1 is SGDLS and CDR2 YYNGEE. Here the CDR3 DNA reads TGTGCCAGCAGCGGCCCCTCTAGCGGGCCTACATCCCATGAGCAGTTCTTC. Protein: CASSGPSSGPTSHEQFF. Full variable domain (rest looked up from reference TRBV9 and TRBJ2-1): DSGVTQTPKHLITATGQRVTLRCSPRSGDLSVYWYQQSLDQGLQFLIQYYNGEERAKGNILERFSAQQFPDLHSELNLSSLELGDSALYFCASSGPSSGPTSHEQFFGPGTRLTVL.